Listed here is a single T cell receptor beta chain. The data were obtained in a study of radiation and T cells in renal cell carcinoma. The time point: blood 4 weeks post-SBRT, at nephrectomy. Regarding treatment: 15 Gy SBRT to primary tumor, nephrectomy 4 weeks later. Nephrectomy followed 15 Gy stereotactic body radiation by 4 weeks. Repertoires were generated with immunoSEQ multiplex PCR, while TCRdb's copy carries only in-frame clones and drops some. The data hold 90,000 to 100,000 clones, with 84% observed a single time. Trimming removed 5 bases at V and 0 bases at J, with 10 bases between. The CDR3 covers 15 residues. Germline loops: CDR1 MNHEY, CDR2 SVGAGI.

The sequence was collected from a man between 60 and 70 years old with renal cell carcinoma. The sequencing here drew on blood, taken from a patient whose treatment included radiotherapy and nephrectomy. The V and J genes are TRBV6-5 and TRBJ1-4; D may be TRBD1 (6 bases). The CDR3 spells CASSLNRATNEKLFF. In DNA, the CDR3 is TGTGCCAGCAGTCTCAACAGGGCAACTAATGAAAAACTGTTTTTT.